The clone carrying this T cell receptor beta chain was seen a few times. Its target is unknown. This record comes from a study of shared clonotypes between healthy human individuals. Study-wide points: Larger richness was generally estimated for naive than memory subsets.

Repertoires were generated with immunoSEQ multiplex PCR, while TCRdb's copy carries only in-frame clones and drops some. The sample has some 200,000 clones; 65% are singletons. There are 14 residues in the CDR3. The trim removed 4 bases at V and 5 bases at J, leaving 2 bases unmatched. Germline loops: CDR1 SGHRS, CDR2 YFSETQ. Sequencing was carried out using memory CD4+ T cells sorted from blood. Sample subset: CD45RA-negative fraction. This rearrangement joins TRBV5-1 to TRBJ1-4, with 10 bases aligning to TRBD1. The origin of this receptor is a man aged 25-45 years in good health. CDR3 loop: CASSQGQGNEKLFF. DNA of the CDR3: TGCGCCAGCAGCCAGGGACAGGGGAATGAAAAACTGTTTTTT.